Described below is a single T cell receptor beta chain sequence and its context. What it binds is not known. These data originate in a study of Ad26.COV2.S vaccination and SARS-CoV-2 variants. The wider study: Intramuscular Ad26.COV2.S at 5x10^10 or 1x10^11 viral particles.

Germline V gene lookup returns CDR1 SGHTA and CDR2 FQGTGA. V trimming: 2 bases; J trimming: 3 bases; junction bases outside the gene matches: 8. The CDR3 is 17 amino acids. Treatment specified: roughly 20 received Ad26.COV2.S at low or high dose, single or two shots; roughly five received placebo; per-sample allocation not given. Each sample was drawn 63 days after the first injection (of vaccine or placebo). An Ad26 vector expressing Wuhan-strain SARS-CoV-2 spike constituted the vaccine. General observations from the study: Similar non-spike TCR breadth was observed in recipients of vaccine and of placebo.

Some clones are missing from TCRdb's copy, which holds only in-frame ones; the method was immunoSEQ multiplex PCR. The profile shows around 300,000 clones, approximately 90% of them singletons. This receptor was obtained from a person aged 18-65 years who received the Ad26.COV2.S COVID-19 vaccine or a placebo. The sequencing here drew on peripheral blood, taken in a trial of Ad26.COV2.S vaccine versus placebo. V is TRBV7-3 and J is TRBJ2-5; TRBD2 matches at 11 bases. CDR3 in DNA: TGTGCCAGCAGCTTATGGAGCCTAGCGGGAGGTGAAGAGACCCAGTACTTC. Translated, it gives CASSLWSLAGGEETQYF.